The clone carrying this TCR beta chain was seen more than once but under ten times. Its antigen remains unknown. The data belong to a study of T-cell reconstitution after alpha-beta-depleted transplantation in children. Findings and limits, study-wide: About two months after transplant, alpha-beta T cells reportedly came from several hundred expanded graft clones. TCRbeta diversity was high at day 60 in some patients (a result of surviving recipient T cells and thymic progenitors). One year post-transplant, T-cell counts and diversity were largely derived from T cells produced anew.

There are 17 residues in the CDR3. V lost 0 bases to trimming and J lost 3 bases, with 17 bases between them. Germline-derived CDR1 and CDR2 are LGHNA and YSLEER. As it was prepared, the TCRbeta library received unique molecular identifiers. TCRdb called the PCR reads again in MiXCR, with one record for every CDR3 protein. The table has some 100,000 distinct CDR3 sequences, around 15% seen once; the top ten hold about 20%. Sequenced here: PBMCs, mostly from graft donor cells, sampled 180 days after TCRalphabeta/CD19-depleted stem cell transplant. This sequence joins TRBV4-3 and TRBJ2-5; D possibly corresponds to TRBD2 (6 bases). This receptor was identified in a male patient between 2 and 9 years old who had a stem cell transplant for acute lymphoblastic leukemia, so the T cells may come from the graft donor. The CDR3 is CASSQEVGGTLKETQYF. The CDR3, as DNA: TGCGCCAGCAGCCAAGAAGTCGGGGGTACGCTTAAAGAGACCCAGTACTTC.